This T cell receptor beta chain was recovered during a study of PD-L1 blockade in urothelial cancer. On the study more broadly: Blood was subjected to analysis at 3 weeks (second dose) and 6 weeks following treatment start. Across blood samples, T cells had a median count of around 140,000.

The protocol was immunoSEQ multiplex PCR, while the TCRdb copy is restricted to in-frame clones and leaves out a portion. The sample holds 48,000 or so clones, 80% to 90% seen once. Time point indicated: peripheral blood 6 weeks after treatment start. Germline loops: CDR1 LNHDA, CDR2 SQIVND (reference sequence). The CDR3 runs 15 residues. Trimming took 5 bases from V and 3 from J; bases not matched to a gene: 10. The sequence came from a man between 70 and 80 years old with urothelial cancer. The chain has TRBV19 and TRBJ2-7; 7 bases are a match to TRBD2. The material sequenced was PBMCs, taken around atezolizumab (anti-PD-L1) treatment. CDR3 nucleotides: TGTGCCAGTAGTGGTTACGAGCGGGGTATCTACGAGCAGTACTTC. This gives the protein CASSGYERGIYEQYF.